This TCR beta chain was captured in a study of T cells in Graves' hyperthyroidism and ophthalmopathy. TCR beta CDR3 region amplification was performed from RNA transcripts. Using the HTBI primer set, a first-round RT-PCR was run on the TCR CDR3. MiXCR, run by TCRdb on the multiplex PCR reads, gives a single entry per CDR3 protein. The sample holds around 600,000 distinct CDR3 sequences, approximately 14% seen once. Inclusion characteristics of ophthalmopathy patients comprised a Clinical Activity Score of at least 3, a NOSPECS grade of at least 4, and duration under 3 months. Every diagnosis used clinical symptoms, serum thyroxine and TRAb, thyroid ultrasound and orbital computed tomography. V was shortened by 5 bases and J by 2 bases, with 13 bases between the two germline ends. Germline lookup yields CDR1 MNHEY and CDR2 SMNVEV (reference sequence). CDR3 size: 15 residues. This clonotype came up many times. Its antigen is not identified.

Study-level points and caveats: The model's output predicted ophthalmopathy at a median of roughly 6.9 months prior to onset.

The V gene is TRBV27, the J gene TRBJ1-5; perhaps TRBD1 as D (5 bases). Sequenced sample: blood. The source is a woman under 30 with Graves' ophthalmopathy. CDR3: CASSPGRRRNQPQHF. The DNA of the CDR3 is TGTGCCAGCAGTCCAGGGAGGCGGCGCAATCAGCCCCAGCATTTT.